The TCR beta chain described here comes from a study of Ad26.COV2.S vaccination and SARS-CoV-2 variants (dated by TCRdb to about 2021). A note on the overall study: Donors in the vaccine arm were drawn from COV1001, a phase I-IIa trial of Ad26.COV2.S in healthy adults that was multicentre, randomized, double-blind and placebo-controlled. TCRbeta repertoire sequencing served as the tool for gauging how specific and how broad the SARS-CoV-2-reactive T cell receptors were following Ad26.COV2.S vaccination. Trial participants were randomized into five groups of five: low-dose or high-dose Ad26.COV2.S given once or twice, or placebo on both occasions. Dosing of Ad26.COV2.S was intramuscular, at either 5x10^10 or 1x10^11 viral particles, delivered as one shot or as two shots spaced 56 days apart. Blinding of investigators to trial group allocation was maintained during experiments and outcome assessment. The TCR-sequenced set comprised around 30 samples: some 20 Ad26.COV2.S vaccine recipients, 5 placebo recipients and 8 SARS-CoV-2 convalescent individuals. What the work shows at the level of the full study, not this receptor alone: Comparable non-spike TCR breadth was observed between vaccine and placebo recipients, consistent with only spike being contained in the vaccine. Comparing responses between vaccine doses or regimens was not something the study was powered to do. The authors noted that total T cell responses may have been underestimated by the TCR breadth and depth analyses. After vaccination, spike-specific CD8+ and CD4+ T cell responses were reported to show substantial breadth. Higher spike-specific TCR breadth was observed in Ad26.COV2.S recipients than in placebo recipients (P = 0.0014).

The immunoSEQ Assay was used to sequence TCRbeta CDR3 regions. After extraction, genomic DNA underwent amplification by bias-controlled multiplex PCR, followed by high-throughput sequencing. For the original study's pipeline: To quantify the absolute abundance of every unique TCRbeta CDR3 region, sequences were collapsed and filtered. T cell fraction was estimated by normalization of TCRbeta template counts to usable DNA, with usable DNA being measured through amplification of reference genes present in all nucleated cells. Repertoire TCRs were annotated as SARS-CoV-2-specific by exact matching of V gene, CDR3 amino acid sequence and J gene to a known reactive TCR set. The reference SARS-CoV-2 TCR set was derived from MIRA and filtered for enrichment in COVID-19-positive ImmuneCODE repertoires, a step that removed public or cross-reactive TCRs. Based on the MIRA antigens, annotated TCRs were further analysed at the level of specific ORF or position within ORF. Breadth was defined as annotated unique rearrangements over total unique productive rearrangements; depth was the summed frequency of those rearrangements. Two-sided Wilcoxon rank-sum tests were used to compare TCR breadth between groups. In its TCRdb copy, this immuneACCESS table keeps in-frame sequences only and misses some clones. Where compared with another copy, unresolved V genes explain less than half of these, and the others have no known cause. V and J calls and clone size come straight from that table; D and trimming were deduced from the DNA. Present in this sample are about 280,000 clones, around 87% of which were seen just once. Together, the top ten hold about 3.1% of the sample.

The label giving this sample's treatment or condition can be read as: roughly 19 received Ad26.COV2.S at low or high dose, single or two shots; about 5 received placebo; per-sample allocation not given. Repertoires of vaccine and placebo recipients were sequenced from samples taken on day 63 after the first injection. In Cohort 1b, about two dozen adults aged 18-55 years were enrolled at a single site in Boston, USA, between 29 July and 7 August 2020. Ad26.COV2.S was a replication-incompetent adenovirus type 26 vector expressing a prefusion-stabilized SARS-CoV-2 spike protein from the original Wuhan strain. This clone was recorded only once. Its binding antigen is unknown. Nothing much larger sits one base from this clone, and base qualities are not available. The CDR3 sequence holds 13 residues, the cysteine and phenylalanine included. Only the CDR3 portion is preserved as DNA: 39 bases, with reading frame beginning at the first base. CDR1 and CDR2 are read off the germline V gene as SQVTM and ANQGSEA. From V the trimming removes 4 bases and from J it removes 4 bases, while the gene matches leave 3 bases of the junction unaccounted for.

This sequence originates from a person between 18 and 65 years old who received the Ad26.COV2.S COVID-19 vaccine or a placebo. The V and J genes are TRBV29-1 and TRBJ2-5; TRBD2 fits 10 bases in the junction. Material: peripheral blood, obtained in a trial of Ad26.COV2.S vaccine versus placebo. The CDR3 protein is CSVALAGVETQYF. The nucleotide sequence reads as follows: TGCAGCGTTGCTCTAGCGGGAGTAGAGACCCAGTACTTC.